This T cell receptor beta chain was captured by sequencing in a study of blood T cell repertoires in COVID-19 (dated by TCRdb to 2019 to 2021). Regarding the complete study: Samples from collaborators originated in the United States, Italy and Spain and spanned both the acute and convalescent phases of COVID-19. The prospective study material was composed of cDNA or gDNA derived from T cells, B-cell-depleted T cells, or PBMCs. The dataset comprised deeply sampled blood TCRbeta repertoires from subjects exposed to, actively infected with, or recovered from COVID-19. A freely available public database, intended as a resource for researchers studying the immune response to SARS-CoV-2, is where the repertoires were released. Samples were obtained from the ongoing ImmuneRACE study (first 160 participants) and from about 1,300 subjects provided by 6 global collaborators. Sample metadata almost always included a de-identified subject ID, COVID-19 status, age in years and sex. HLA class I and class II types, where available, came from metadata supplied by the sample provider rather than from assay-based typing.

Points the paper makes about the study in general: How much clinical and demographic metadata was included differed by source and by participant, and the metadata was provided uncurated.

Comment on this clone: Its antigen has not been determined. Per-base quality was not reported, and no clone a single base away is much larger than it.

Whole blood was collected in K2EDTA tubes by collaborating institutions according to the institutions' own protocols. For TCRbeta analysis, collaborators shipped samples in one of three forms: frozen whole blood, isolated PBMCs, or DNA extracted from either of those sample types. Trimming removed 3 bases from V and 1 base from J, leaving 9 bases between the germline ends. Its CDR3 holds 14 amino acids, cysteine through phenylalanine. CDR3 DNA is the only sequence kept; it has 42 bases, read in frame from the first base. From the germline V gene, CDR1 is SGHRS and CDR2 is YFSETQ. TCRbeta CDR3 regions were amplified from genomic DNA by means of the immunoSEQ Assay, a bias-controlled multiplex PCR. The original methods were these. Nucleated cell counts per sample were estimated from amplification of reference gene primers within the assay. Sequence reads were collapsed and filtered to measure the absolute abundance of every unique TCRbeta CDR3 rearrangement. For each sample, productive Simpson clonality was calculated by taking the square root of Simpson's diversity index across productive rearrangements. TCRdb retrieved this table from immuneACCESS and kept in-frame rearrangements only. Not all clones are present; in checked studies, unresolved V genes account for under half, and no reason is known for the remainder. That table is the source of V, J and clone size, and D and trimming were worked out from the DNA. A total of about 50,000 clones appear in this sample, approximately 92% of them only once. Jointly, the top ten make up around 6.5% of the sample.

The chain is encoded by TRBV5-1 joined to TRBJ2-3; no D gene can be assigned with confidence. This TCR was recovered from a man aged 50 to 59 with active COVID-19. Sequenced sample: peripheral blood. The DNA sequence is given as TGCGCCAGCAGCTACGACACCCGCACAGATACGCAGTATTTT. This codes for CASSYDTRTDTQYF.